This TCR beta chain was sequenced during a study of cytomegalovirus exposure and HLA in healthy donors. V lost 5 bases, J lost 0 bases, and 17 bases lay in between. Per germline, CDR1 MNHEY and CDR2 SMNVEV (reference sequence). The CDR3 totals 16 residues. Study findings and constraints: The study recorded fewer than 200 TCR beta chains that were cytomegalovirus-associated. It was found in a later analysis that first-cohort TCR clusters tended to co-occur in the approximately 120 validation repertoires.

TCRdb's table, derived via immunoSEQ multiplex PCR, lists solely in-frame clones and lacks some. The sample yields about 160,000 clones, about 86% seen once. Worth noting for this clone: The antigen is undetermined.

The sequencing sample was made of PBMCs. The rearrangement uses TRBV27 and TRBJ2-7; TRBD2 might be the D (6 bases). The clonotype originates from a woman between 18 and 29 years old in good health and CMV-seronegative. CDR3: CASSPGTSRYSYEQYF. Written as DNA, the CDR3 is TGTGCCAGCAGTCCTGGGACTTCCCGATACTCCTACGAGCAGTACTTC.